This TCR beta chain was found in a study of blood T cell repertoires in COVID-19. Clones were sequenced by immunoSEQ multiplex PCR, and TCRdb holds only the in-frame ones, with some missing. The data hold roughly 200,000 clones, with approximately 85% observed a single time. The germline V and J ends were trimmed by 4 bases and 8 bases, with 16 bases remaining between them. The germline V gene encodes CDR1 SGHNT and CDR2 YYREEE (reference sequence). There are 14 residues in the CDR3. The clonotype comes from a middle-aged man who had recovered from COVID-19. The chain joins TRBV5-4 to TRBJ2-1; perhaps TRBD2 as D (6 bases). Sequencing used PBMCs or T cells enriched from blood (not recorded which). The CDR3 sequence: CASSPPGGVYEQFF. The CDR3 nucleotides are TGTGCCAGCAGCCCGCCGGGCGGGGTCTATGAGCAGTTCTTC.